This T cell receptor (beta chain) was captured in a study of T cells expressing NK-cell markers. Study-wide points: NKG2C+ dominant clonotypes from a handful of donors made up about 1.0-8% of CD8+ T cells. Among several donors, these clonotypes also ranked first in the CD3+CD56-NKG2C+ fraction.

As to this clonotype: The antigen is undetermined.

From its re-call of the 5' RACE reads, TCRdb lists each CDR3 protein once, without DNA. The repertoire shows 350,000 to 400,000 distinct CDR3 sequences; the top ten hold approximately 12%. Germline CDR1 MNHEY, CDR2 SMNVEV (reference sequence). This CDR3 has 11 amino acids. This TCR derives from a woman between 50 and 59 years old in good health. The chain combines TRBV27 with TRBJ1-5. The sequenced material came from blood T cells: a sorted CD56 or NKG2C T cell subset, CD4+ or CD8+ T cells, or bulk PBMC T cells (not recorded which). The CDR3 loop reads CASSCYQPQHF.